Shown below are 3 T cell receptor beta chains from a single sample sequenced in a study of T cell repertoires in cytomegalovirus infection. TCRdb re-analysed the reads in MiXCR, keeping a single row per CDR3 protein. The sample yields about 740,000 distinct CDR3 sequences, under 40% seen once. The specimen was PBMCs. These receptor sequences come from a human donor in good health (CMV status not recorded). Some clones in this sample may be carry-over from other donors' samples.

The chain uses TRBV5-4 and TRBJ2-1, with D uncertain. This CDR3 comprises 14 residues. The V end lost 2 bases, the J end lost 6 bases, and 12 bases lay between the germline ends. CDR1 SGHNT and CDR2 YYREEE come from the germline V gene (reference sequence). CDR3: CASSFGRVSNEQFF. CDR3 sequence (DNA): TGTGCCAGCAGCTTTGGTCGGGTATCCAATGAGCAGTTCTTC.

A word on this clonotype: This likely comes from a read error, as the CDR3 has no conserved phenylalanine or tryptophan at its end. This chain links TRBV28 with TRBJ2-1; D possibly uses TRBD1 or TRBD2 (5 bases each). V lost 3 bases, J lost 2 bases, and 11 bases lay in between. In germline, CDR1 is MDHEN, CDR2 SYDVKM. CDR3 length: 15 residues. The CDR3 bases are TGTGCCAGCAGTTTGGCAGGGACCCCCTACAATGAGCAGTTCTTA. This translates into CASSLAGTPYNEQFL.

In its sample, this clonotype was seen a few times. This chain connects TRBV6-1 to TRBJ1-1; 7 bases line up with TRBD1. The CDR3 loop spans 15 amino acids. V was clipped by 5 bases and J by 4 bases; unmatched bases: 10. Germline values: CDR1 MNHNS, CDR2 SASEGT. The CDR3 bases are TGTGCCAGCAGTCGGACAGGTGATTGGAGCACTGAAGCTTTCTTT. Its protein is CASSRTGDWSTEAFF.